The rows below give T cell receptor beta chains drawn from one sample of a study of blood T cell repertoires in COVID-19. Repertoires were generated with immunoSEQ multiplex PCR, while TCRdb's copy carries only in-frame clones and drops some. This table has approximately 210,000 clones, around 88% appearing once. Input material: peripheral blood. These receptors all stem from a woman between 45 and 65 years old with acute or convalescent COVID-19. CDR3s include the opening cysteine and the closing phenylalanine or tryptophan. The D gene is left open where the match is weak. Expanded clones get a size class; other rows say once, few or many, or leave the size out.

CDR3 length	V gene	clone size	D gene	J gene	CDR3 DNA	CDR3 protein
17	TRBV4-1	-	TRBD2	TRBJ2-7	TGCGCCAGCAGCCAAGATTTGTTGCGGGAGGGATTCTACGAGCAGTACTTC	CASSQDLLREGFYEQYF
14	TRBV7-3	-	-	TRBJ1-2	TGTGCCAGCAGCTTAGAGGGCCGGTACTATGGCTACACCTTC	CASSLEGRYYGYTF
14	TRBV9	-	TRBD1	TRBJ2-5	TGTGCCAGCAGTACGGACAGGGGGGAGAGACCCCAGTACTTC	CASSTDRGERPQYF
14	TRBV3-1/TRBV3-2	-	-	TRBJ2-1	TGTGCCAGCAGCCAAGAATGGTCTACCAATGAGCAGTTCTTC	CASSQEWSTNEQFF
16	TRBV9	-	TRBD1	TRBJ2-1	TGTGCCAGCAGCGCCGAAGGGACAGGGGGCAGGAATGAGCAGTTCTTC	CASSAEGTGGRNEQFF
17	TRBV11-2	once	TRBD1	TRBJ1-3	TGTGCCAGCAGCTTAGCGCAGGGGGGTGTCTTTGGAAACACCATATATTTT	CASSLAQGGVFGNTIYF
14	TRBV30	many	TRBD1	TRBJ2-7	TGTGCCTGGAGTGGTGGACAGGGGACATACGAGCAGTACTTC	CAWSGGQGTYEQYF
16	TRBV6-5	once	TRBD2	TRBJ2-1	TGTGCCAGCAGTTCTGGGACTAGCGGGAAATTTGGTGAGCAGTTCTTC	CASSSGTSGKFGEQFF
15	TRBV25-1	few	TRBD1	TRBJ2-7	TGTGCCAGCAGTCCCGGGACAGGGGTTACCTACGAGCAGTACTTC	CASSPGTGVTYEQYF
13	TRBV5-1	-	-	TRBJ2-7	TGCGCCAGCAGCTTTAGTAGCCACTACGAGCAGTACTTC	CASSFSSHYEQYF
13	TRBV5-1	few	TRBD1	TRBJ1-1	TGCGCCAGCAGCTCTTTACAGGGGGTAGCGGCTTTCTTT	CASSSLQGVAAFF
17	TRBV18	-	TRBD2	TRBJ2-7	TGTGCCAGCTCACCGGGACTAGCGGGAGGGCCTATGGGCGAGCAGTACTTC	CASSPGLAGGPMGEQYF
15	TRBV5-5	-	TRBD1	TRBJ2-7	TGTGCCAGCAGACATGAGGGACAGGTCTCCTACGAGCAGTACTTC	CASRHEGQVSYEQYF
11	TRBV7-2	-	-	TRBJ2-7	TGTGCCAGCAGCTTCGGGTCTAGGCAGTACTTC	CASSFGSRQYF
15	TRBV5-1	-	-	TRBJ1-1	TGCGCCAGCAGCTTAAGAGGGAATTATAACACTGAAGCTTTCTTT	CASSLRGNYNTEAFF
16	TRBV9	-	TRBD2	TRBJ2-1	TGTGCCAGCAGCGTAGGGAGCGGGAGGTCTCGCAATGAGCAGTTCTTC	CASSVGSGRSRNEQFF
12	TRBV7-2	-	-	TRBJ2-3	TGTGCCAGCAGCTCAGTGACTGGTACGCAGTATTTT	CASSSVTGTQYF
15	TRBV18	few	TRBD1	TRBJ2-7	TGTGCCAGCTCACCAGTCACGGGGACAGGGGGCGAGCAGTACTTC	CASSPVTGTGGEQYF
18	TRBV7-9	few	-	TRBJ2-3	TGTGCCAGCAGCTTAGCGAGGGCGGGCCAGGTGGGCACAGATACGCAGTATTTT	CASSLARAGQVGTDTQYF
17	TRBV10-3	-	-	TRBJ1-2	TGTGCCATCACCGACCGGGACCCCCGAAGCGGGTTGGGTGGCTACACCTTC	CAITDRDPRSGLGGYTF
14	TRBV3-1/TRBV3-2	-	-	TRBJ1-1	TGTGCCAGCAGCCAAGGGGTAGGGGGCACTGAAGCTTTCTTT	CASSQGVGGTEAFF
15	TRBV25-1	-	TRBD2	TRBJ2-3	TGTGCCACCTCCTCTAGCGGGAGAAAGCCAGATACGCAGTATTTT	CATSSSGRKPDTQYF
13	TRBV18	-	-	TRBJ2-3	TGTGCCACCCAGGCGGGGTCGTGGGATACGCAGTATTTT	CATQAGSWDTQYF
17	TRBV5-4	-	TRBD1	TRBJ2-7	TGTGCCAGCAGCTTGCCCCCGGGACAGGGGAACACCTACGAGCAGTACTTC	CASSLPPGQGNTYEQYF
15	TRBV24-1	once	-	TRBJ2-3	TGTGCCACCAGTGATCCTCTGAGCCCCTTGGTTACGCAGTATTTT	CATSDPLSPLVTQYF
13	TRBV6-5	-	-	TRBJ1-1	TGTGCCAGCAGCTCCCATAGGAACACTGAAGCTTTCTTT	CASSSHRNTEAFF
15	TRBV28	-	-	TRBJ1-5	TGTGCCAGCAGTTTCGCAAGGGGTGGCAATCAGCCCCAGCATTTT	CASSFARGGNQPQHF
15	TRBV5-1	-	TRBD1	TRBJ1-1	TGCGCCAGCAGCTTAACGACAGGGCCGGACACTGAAGCTTTCTTT	CASSLTTGPDTEAFF
13	TRBV5-8	-	-	TRBJ2-7	TGTGCCAGCAGCGGGGGTGGAGGGTACGAGCAGTACTTC	CASSGGGGYEQYF
17	TRBV27	-	-	TRBJ2-6	TGTGCCAGCAGTTTAGGAGGGTTATCGGGTGGGGCCAACGTCCTGACTTTC	CASSLGGLSGGANVLTF
15	TRBV5-1	-	TRBD1	TRBJ1-2	TGCGCCAGCAGAACAACAGGGGTTATTAACTATGGCTACACCTTC	CASRTTGVINYGYTF